The rows below give T cell receptor beta chains drawn from one sample of a study of blood T cell repertoires in COVID-19. Assay used: immunoSEQ multiplex PCR; TCRdb lists only in-frame clones, some missing. The sample consists of 200,000 or so clones, just over 85% of them appearing once. The sample consisted of PBMCs or T cells enriched from blood (not recorded which). Source of these receptors: a woman between 40 and 50 years old with acute COVID-19. CDR3s include the opening cysteine and the closing phenylalanine or tryptophan. Each record gives: CDR3 length, V gene, D gene, J gene, clone size, CDR3 protein, CDR3 DNA. A D gene is named only where the DNA matches it firmly. Clone sizes are given selectively: once, few, many, or a class where the clone is expanded.

CDR3 length: 15
V gene: TRBV4-3
D gene: .
J gene: TRBJ1-3
clone size: .
CDR3 protein: CASSQGTGTGNTIYF
CDR3 DNA: TGCGCCAGCAGCCAAGGCACAGGGACTGGAAACACCATATATTTT

CDR3 length: 14
V gene: TRBV4-3
D gene: .
J gene: TRBJ1-2
clone size: .
CDR3 protein: CASSQDYSHYGYTF
CDR3 DNA: TGCGCCAGCAGCCAAGATTACAGCCACTATGGCTACACCTTC

CDR3 length: 15
V gene: TRBV3-1/TRBV3-2
D gene: TRBD1
J gene: TRBJ2-2
clone size: .
CDR3 protein: CASSQRQGVSGELFF
CDR3 DNA: TGTGCCAGCAGCCAACGACAGGGGGTTTCCGGGGAGCTGTTTTTT

CDR3 length: 14
V gene: TRBV19
D gene: .
J gene: TRBJ1-1
clone size: .
CDR3 protein: CASSVLLTNTEAFF
CDR3 DNA: TGTGCCAGTAGTGTTCTTCTCACAAACACTGAAGCTTTCTTT

CDR3 length: 16
V gene: TRBV6-5
D gene: TRBD1
J gene: TRBJ1-3
clone size: .
CDR3 protein: CASSYSGQGTGNTIYF
CDR3 DNA: TGTGCCAGCAGTTACTCCGGACAGGGGACCGGAAACACCATATATTTT

CDR3 length: 15
V gene: TRBV27
D gene: TRBD1
J gene: TRBJ2-7
clone size: .
CDR3 protein: CASSTTRQGSNEQYF
CDR3 DNA: TGTGCCAGCAGTACCACAAGACAGGGGTCCAACGAGCAGTACTTC

CDR3 length: 18
V gene: TRBV24-1
D gene: TRBD1
J gene: TRBJ2-2
clone size: .
CDR3 protein: CAAGGRDRGMGRTGELFF
CDR3 DNA: TGTGCCGCCGGGGGACGGGACAGGGGTATGGGGCGCACCGGGGAGCTGTTTTTT

CDR3 length: 16
V gene: TRBV5-6
D gene: .
J gene: TRBJ2-1
clone size: .
CDR3 protein: CASSLYQGSSYNEQFF
CDR3 DNA: TGTGCCAGCAGCTTGTACCAGGGAAGCTCCTACAATGAGCAGTTCTTC

CDR3 length: 15
V gene: TRBV29-1
D gene: .
J gene: TRBJ2-3
clone size: .
CDR3 protein: CSVTLVGGNTDTQYF
CDR3 DNA: TGCAGCGTTACCCTGGTAGGAGGTAACACAGATACGCAGTATTTT

CDR3 length: 14
V gene: TRBV7-9
D gene: .
J gene: TRBJ1-1
clone size: .
CDR3 protein: CASSSGGGATEAFF
CDR3 DNA: TGTGCCAGCAGCTCAGGCGGGGGGGCCACTGAAGCTTTCTTT

CDR3 length: 14
V gene: TRBV2
D gene: .
J gene: TRBJ2-5
clone size: .
CDR3 protein: CASKAQGGRETQYF
CDR3 DNA: TGTGCCAGCAAGGCGCAGGGGGGCAGGGAGACCCAGTACTTC

CDR3 length: 12
V gene: TRBV19
D gene: .
J gene: TRBJ1-2
clone size: few
CDR3 protein: CASKIGGRGYTF
CDR3 DNA: TGTGCCAGTAAGATCGGGGGAAGGGGCTACACCTTC

CDR3 length: 15
V gene: TRBV6-5
D gene: .
J gene: TRBJ1-3
clone size: .
CDR3 protein: CASSYLGASGNTIYF
CDR3 DNA: TGTGCCAGCAGTTACTTGGGGGCGTCTGGAAACACCATATATTTT

CDR3 length: 14
V gene: TRBV18
D gene: .
J gene: TRBJ1-2
clone size: .
CDR3 protein: CASSPPSTSFGYTF
CDR3 DNA: TGTGCCAGCTCACCACCCTCGACAAGCTTTGGCTACACCTTC

CDR3 length: 14
V gene: TRBV20-1
D gene: .
J gene: TRBJ2-1
clone size: .
CDR3 protein: CSASFASSYNEQFF
CDR3 DNA: TGCAGTGCTAGTTTCGCCAGCTCCTACAATGAGCAGTTCTTC

CDR3 length: 15
V gene: TRBV19
D gene: TRBD1
J gene: TRBJ2-2
clone size: .
CDR3 protein: CASSIGTGTTGELFF
CDR3 DNA: TGTGCCAGTAGTATAGGGACAGGGACTACCGGGGAGCTGTTTTTT

CDR3 length: 14
V gene: TRBV27
D gene: TRBD2
J gene: TRBJ2-3
clone size: .
CDR3 protein: CASKGLAGGLTQYF
CDR3 DNA: TGTGCCAGCAAGGGACTAGCGGGGGGGCTTACGCAGTATTTT

CDR3 length: 14
V gene: TRBV18
D gene: TRBD1
J gene: TRBJ1-2
clone size: .
CDR3 protein: CASSPGQGYYGYTF
CDR3 DNA: TGTGCCAGCTCACCCGGACAGGGGTACTATGGCTACACCTTC

CDR3 length: 12
V gene: TRBV6-5
D gene: .
J gene: TRBJ1-2
clone size: .
CDR3 protein: CASMTVNYGYTF
CDR3 DNA: TGTGCCAGCATGACAGTAAACTATGGCTACACCTTC

CDR3 length: 11
V gene: TRBV3-1/TRBV3-2
D gene: .
J gene: TRBJ1-2
clone size: .
CDR3 protein: CASSHSSSYTF
CDR3 DNA: TGTGCCAGCAGCCATTCGAGTAGCTACACCTTC

CDR3 length: 15
V gene: TRBV7-3
D gene: .
J gene: TRBJ2-3
clone size: .
CDR3 protein: CASSSTGVLTDTQYF
CDR3 DNA: TGTGCCAGCAGCTCCACGGGGGTCCTCACAGATACGCAGTATTTT

CDR3 length: 17
V gene: TRBV5-1
D gene: TRBD1
J gene: TRBJ2-2
clone size: .
CDR3 protein: CASSLSRGQGQTGELFF
CDR3 DNA: TGCGCCAGCAGCTTATCAAGGGGACAGGGACAAACCGGGGAGCTGTTTTTT

CDR3 length: 18
V gene: TRBV7-9
D gene: .
J gene: TRBJ1-2
clone size: .
CDR3 protein: CASSPPGGRNPSNYGYTF
CDR3 DNA: TGTGCCAGCAGCCCGCCCGGAGGCAGAAACCCTTCTAACTATGGCTACACCTTC

CDR3 length: 15
V gene: TRBV4-3
D gene: .
J gene: TRBJ2-7
clone size: .
CDR3 protein: CASSQVVAGSYEQYF
CDR3 DNA: TGCGCCAGCAGCCAAGTTGTGGCGGGCTCCTACGAGCAGTACTTC

CDR3 length: 11
V gene: TRBV10-3
D gene: TRBD1
J gene: TRBJ1-1
clone size: once
CDR3 protein: CAISRQGQAFF
CDR3 DNA: TGTGCCATCAGCCGACAGGGACAAGCTTTCTTT

CDR3 length: 15
V gene: TRBV15
D gene: TRBD2
J gene: TRBJ2-1
clone size: .
CDR3 protein: CATSSERGGLNEQFF
CDR3 DNA: TGTGCCACCAGCAGCGAGCGGGGGGGTCTGAATGAGCAGTTCTTC

CDR3 length: 14
V gene: TRBV6-2/TRBV6-3
D gene: .
J gene: TRBJ1-1
clone size: .
CDR3 protein: CASSSGRINTEAFF
CDR3 DNA: TGTGCCAGCAGTAGCGGGCGGATTAACACTGAAGCTTTCTTT

CDR3 length: 14
V gene: TRBV7-9
D gene: .
J gene: TRBJ1-1
clone size: .
CDR3 protein: CASSLRAGQSEAFF
CDR3 DNA: TGTGCCAGCAGCTTAAGGGCAGGGCAATCCGAAGCTTTCTTT

CDR3 length: 17
V gene: TRBV4-1
D gene: .
J gene: TRBJ1-2
clone size: .
CDR3 protein: CASSQEGAGGRKYGYTF
CDR3 DNA: TGCGCCAGCAGCCAAGAGGGGGCGGGGGGGCGCAAATATGGCTACACCTTC

CDR3 length: 11
V gene: TRBV25-1
D gene: .
J gene: TRBJ1-1
clone size: .
CDR3 protein: CASIDVTEAFF
CDR3 DNA: TGTGCCAGCATTGACGTAACTGAAGCTTTCTTT

CDR3 length: 13
V gene: TRBV6-5
D gene: .
J gene: TRBJ2-2
clone size: few
CDR3 protein: CASSYRETGELFF
CDR3 DNA: TGTGCCAGCAGTTACAGGGAGACCGGGGAGCTGTTTTTT

CDR3 length: 14
V gene: TRBV7-9
D gene: TRBD1
J gene: TRBJ1-1
clone size: .
CDR3 protein: CASSLRDRNTEAFF
CDR3 DNA: TGTGCCAGCAGCCTAAGGGACAGGAACACTGAAGCTTTCTTT

CDR3 length: 19
V gene: TRBV9
D gene: TRBD2
J gene: TRBJ2-3
clone size: .
CDR3 protein: CASTKGLAGPRSSTDTQYF
CDR3 DNA: TGTGCCAGCACCAAGGGACTAGCGGGGCCCCGAAGTTCCACAGATACGCAGTATTTT

CDR3 length: 18
V gene: TRBV7-8
D gene: .
J gene: TRBJ1-3
clone size: .
CDR3 protein: CASSLNSGGAISGNTIYF
CDR3 DNA: TGTGCCAGCAGCTTAAACTCGGGGGGCGCTATATCTGGAAACACCATATATTTT

CDR3 length: 15
V gene: TRBV6-6
D gene: .
J gene: TRBJ1-1
clone size: .
CDR3 protein: CASSYSDSPNTEAFF
CDR3 DNA: TGTGCCAGCAGTTACTCCGACAGTCCGAACACTGAAGCTTTCTTT

CDR3 length: 14
V gene: TRBV4-1
D gene: TRBD1
J gene: TRBJ1-6
clone size: .
CDR3 protein: CASSRQQGGSPLHF
CDR3 DNA: TGCGCCAGCAGCCGCCAACAGGGGGGTTCACCCCTCCACTTT

CDR3 length: 11
V gene: TRBV2
D gene: .
J gene: TRBJ2-1
clone size: .
CDR3 protein: CASAPVGEQFF
CDR3 DNA: TGTGCCAGCGCGCCGGTGGGCGAGCAGTTCTTC

CDR3 length: 15
V gene: TRBV4-2
D gene: TRBD1
J gene: TRBJ2-1
clone size: .
CDR3 protein: CASSQDQGDYNEQFF
CDR3 DNA: TGTGCCAGCAGCCAGGACCAGGGGGATTACAATGAGCAGTTCTTC

CDR3 length: 13
V gene: TRBV18
D gene: TRBD1
J gene: TRBJ1-2
clone size: .
CDR3 protein: CASSPGDRDYYTF
CDR3 DNA: TGTGCCAGCTCACCGGGGGACAGGGATTACTACACCTTC

CDR3 length: 15
V gene: TRBV2
D gene: TRBD2
J gene: TRBJ2-3
clone size: .
CDR3 protein: CASSSRGGAVDTQYF
CDR3 DNA: TGTGCCAGCAGTAGTCGGGGAGGGGCGGTGGATACGCAGTATTTT

CDR3 length: 14
V gene: TRBV6-5
D gene: TRBD1
J gene: TRBJ1-1
clone size: .
CDR3 protein: CASRRDRLNTEAFF
CDR3 DNA: TGTGCCAGCAGGAGGGACAGGTTAAACACTGAAGCTTTCTTT

CDR3 length: 17
V gene: TRBV4-1
D gene: TRBD1
J gene: TRBJ1-5
clone size: once
CDR3 protein: CASSQISYRRGRGAQHF
CDR3 DNA: TGCGCCAGCAGCCAAATTTCATACCGGAGGGGGCGCGGCGCCCAGCATTTT

CDR3 length: 15
V gene: TRBV7-8
D gene: .
J gene: TRBJ2-2
clone size: .
CDR3 protein: CASSFRTANTGELFF
CDR3 DNA: TGTGCCAGCAGCTTCCGGACAGCGAACACCGGGGAGCTGTTTTTT

CDR3 length: 16
V gene: TRBV7-9
D gene: .
J gene: TRBJ1-4
clone size: .
CDR3 protein: CASSSPLGATNEKLFF
CDR3 DNA: TGTGCCAGCAGCTCTCCCCTAGGAGCAACTAATGAAAAACTGTTTTTT

CDR3 length: 14
V gene: TRBV5-1
D gene: .
J gene: TRBJ2-5
clone size: .
CDR3 protein: CASSFGSRQETQYF
CDR3 DNA: TGCGCCAGCAGCTTCGGGTCCAGACAAGAGACCCAGTACTTC

CDR3 length: 13
V gene: TRBV3-1/TRBV3-2
D gene: .
J gene: TRBJ1-5
clone size: .
CDR3 protein: CASSLTRVEPQHF
CDR3 DNA: TGTGCCAGCAGCCTGACCAGGGTAGAGCCCCAGCATTTT

CDR3 length: 14
V gene: TRBV7-2
D gene: .
J gene: TRBJ1-1
clone size: .
CDR3 protein: CASSLVPGGYSAFF
CDR3 DNA: TGTGCCAGCAGCTTAGTTCCGGGCGGGTACTCAGCTTTCTTT

CDR3 length: 15
V gene: TRBV4-1
D gene: TRBD1
J gene: TRBJ1-2
clone size: .
CDR3 protein: CASSPTADRVYGYTF
CDR3 DNA: TGCGCCAGCAGCCCTACCGCGGACAGGGTGTATGGCTACACCTTC

CDR3 length: 15
V gene: TRBV20-1
D gene: .
J gene: TRBJ1-3
clone size: .
CDR3 protein: CSASWGDGSGNTIYF
CDR3 DNA: TGCAGTGCTAGTTGGGGGGACGGATCTGGAAACACCATATATTTT

CDR3 length: 13
V gene: TRBV12-3/TRBV12-4
D gene: .
J gene: TRBJ2-2
clone size: .
CDR3 protein: CASSQGFPGELFF
CDR3 DNA: TGTGCCAGCAGCCAGGGGTTCCCCGGGGAGCTGTTTTTT

CDR3 length: 15
V gene: TRBV2
D gene: .
J gene: TRBJ1-4
clone size: .
CDR3 protein: CASSEVPGQNGKLFF
CDR3 DNA: TGTGCCAGCAGTGAAGTCCCGGGACAAAACGGAAAACTGTTTTTT

CDR3 length: 12
V gene: TRBV11-2
D gene: .
J gene: TRBJ1-1
clone size: once
CDR3 protein: CASSLYRAEAFF
CDR3 DNA: TGTGCCAGCAGCTTATACCGGGCTGAAGCTTTCTTT

CDR3 length: 14
V gene: TRBV18
D gene: TRBD1
J gene: TRBJ2-3
clone size: once
CDR3 protein: CASSTTGEADTQYF
CDR3 DNA: TGTGCCAGCTCGACGACAGGGGAGGCAGATACGCAGTATTTT

CDR3 length: 18
V gene: TRBV7-3
D gene: .
J gene: TRBJ1-3
clone size: .
CDR3 protein: CASSYKGGRSLTLNTIYF
CDR3 DNA: TGTGCCAGCAGCTACAAAGGTGGGCGAAGTCTAACCTTAAACACCATATATTTT